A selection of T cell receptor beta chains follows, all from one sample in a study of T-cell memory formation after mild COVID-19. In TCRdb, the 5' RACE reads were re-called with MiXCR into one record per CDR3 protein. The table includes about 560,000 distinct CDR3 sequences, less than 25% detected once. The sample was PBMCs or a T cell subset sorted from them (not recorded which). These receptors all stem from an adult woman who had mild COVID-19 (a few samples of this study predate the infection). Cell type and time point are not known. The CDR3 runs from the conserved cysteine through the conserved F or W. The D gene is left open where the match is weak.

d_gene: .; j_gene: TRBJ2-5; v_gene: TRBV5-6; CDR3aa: CASRPGAGPDVVETQYF
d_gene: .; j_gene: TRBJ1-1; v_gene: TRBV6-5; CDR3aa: CASSYSIVTNTEAFF
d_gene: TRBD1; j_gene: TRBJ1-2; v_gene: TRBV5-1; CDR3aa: CASSPGQGNVARYGYTF
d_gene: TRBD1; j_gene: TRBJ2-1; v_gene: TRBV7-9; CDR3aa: CASSFIDRGGQIF
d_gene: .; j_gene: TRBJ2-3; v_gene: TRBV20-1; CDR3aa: CSATRNTDTQYF
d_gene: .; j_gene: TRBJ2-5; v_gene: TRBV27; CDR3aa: CASSLWAQETQYF
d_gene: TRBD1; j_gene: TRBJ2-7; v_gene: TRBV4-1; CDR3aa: CASSQTGQGAYEQYF
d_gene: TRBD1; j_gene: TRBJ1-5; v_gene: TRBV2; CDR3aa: CASRRGQGYQPQHF
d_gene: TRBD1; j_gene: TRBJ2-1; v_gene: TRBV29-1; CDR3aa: CSVYSDRQNNEQFF
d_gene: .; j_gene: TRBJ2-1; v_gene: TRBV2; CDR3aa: CASSGLSDEQFF
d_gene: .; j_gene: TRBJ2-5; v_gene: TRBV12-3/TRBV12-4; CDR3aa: CASSPAGTQAETQYF
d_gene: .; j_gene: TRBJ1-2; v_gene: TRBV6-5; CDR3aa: CASFPGLGYGYTF
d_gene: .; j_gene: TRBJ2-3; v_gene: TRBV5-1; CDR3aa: CASSYTAQEPQYF
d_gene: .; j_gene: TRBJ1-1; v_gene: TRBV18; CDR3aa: CASSLTVRTEAFF
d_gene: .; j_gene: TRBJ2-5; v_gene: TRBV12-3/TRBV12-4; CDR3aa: CASRTGAREYF
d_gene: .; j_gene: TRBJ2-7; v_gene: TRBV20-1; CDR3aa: CSARSQVGAEQYF
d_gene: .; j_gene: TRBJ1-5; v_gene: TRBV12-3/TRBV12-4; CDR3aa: CASSLTGPRYQPQHF
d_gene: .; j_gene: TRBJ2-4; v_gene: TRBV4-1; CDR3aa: CASSQENRAWAKNIQYF
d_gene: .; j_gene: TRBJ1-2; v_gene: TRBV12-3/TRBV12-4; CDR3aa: CASSPTFPGGYTF
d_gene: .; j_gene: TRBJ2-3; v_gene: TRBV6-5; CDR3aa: CASSYSGRGQGTDTQYF
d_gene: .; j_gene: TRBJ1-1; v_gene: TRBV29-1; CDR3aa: CSVERAGRSTEAFF
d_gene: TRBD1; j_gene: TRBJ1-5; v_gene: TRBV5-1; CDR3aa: CASSLVRDRGYDSNQPQHF
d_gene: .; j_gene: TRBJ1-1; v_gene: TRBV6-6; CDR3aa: CASRRGDLNTEAFF
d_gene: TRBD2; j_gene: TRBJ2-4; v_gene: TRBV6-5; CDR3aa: CASSPRLAGGPDGKNIQYF
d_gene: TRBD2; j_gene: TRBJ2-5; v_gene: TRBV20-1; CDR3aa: CSTGTSGLPAETQYF
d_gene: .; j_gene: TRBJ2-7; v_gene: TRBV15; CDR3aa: CATSRDQETVYEQYF
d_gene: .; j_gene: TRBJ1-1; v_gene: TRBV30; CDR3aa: CAWSAQLNTEAFF
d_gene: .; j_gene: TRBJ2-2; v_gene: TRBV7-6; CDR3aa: CASRPSATGELFF
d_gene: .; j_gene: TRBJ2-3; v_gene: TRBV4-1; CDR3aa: CASSQGSLGDTQYF
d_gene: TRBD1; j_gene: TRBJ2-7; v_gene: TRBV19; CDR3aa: CASSITGERSYEQYF
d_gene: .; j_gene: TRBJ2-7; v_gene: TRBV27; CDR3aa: CASSWEGGRRTYEQYF
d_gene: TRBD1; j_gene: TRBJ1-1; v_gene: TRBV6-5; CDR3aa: CASSYGTAVWNTEAFF
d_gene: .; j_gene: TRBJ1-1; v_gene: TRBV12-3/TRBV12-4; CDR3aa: CASSPRVGGYTEAFF
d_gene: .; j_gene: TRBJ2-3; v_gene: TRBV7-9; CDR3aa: CASSFKGRGTDTQYF
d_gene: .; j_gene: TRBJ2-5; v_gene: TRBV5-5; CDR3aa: CASSLAEDQETQYF
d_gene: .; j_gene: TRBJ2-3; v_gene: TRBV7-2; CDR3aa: CASSFVTGITDTQYF
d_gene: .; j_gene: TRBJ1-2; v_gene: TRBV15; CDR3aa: CATSRDLTGYGYTF
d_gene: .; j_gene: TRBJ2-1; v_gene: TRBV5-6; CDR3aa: CASSRSKVAIYNEQFF
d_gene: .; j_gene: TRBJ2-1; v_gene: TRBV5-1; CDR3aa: CARSFIDSYNEQFF
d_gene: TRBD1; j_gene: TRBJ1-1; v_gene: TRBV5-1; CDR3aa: CASSTGQGVITLEGPEAFF
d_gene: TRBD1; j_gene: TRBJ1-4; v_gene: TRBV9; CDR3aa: CASSPYYRGASNEKLFF
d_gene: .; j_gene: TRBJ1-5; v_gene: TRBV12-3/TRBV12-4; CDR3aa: CASSPSGRDQPQHF
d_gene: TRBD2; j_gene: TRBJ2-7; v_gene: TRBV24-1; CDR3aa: CATRRTPGGEQYF
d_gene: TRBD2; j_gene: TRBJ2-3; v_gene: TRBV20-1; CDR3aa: CSGGGLAATDTQYF
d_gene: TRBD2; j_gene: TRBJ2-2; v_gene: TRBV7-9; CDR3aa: CASSSYLAGAPRELFF
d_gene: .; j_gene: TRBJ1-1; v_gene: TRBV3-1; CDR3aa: CASSQDDRGFSGAFF
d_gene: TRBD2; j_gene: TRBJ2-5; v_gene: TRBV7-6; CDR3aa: CASSLGLAGRAEGEETQYF
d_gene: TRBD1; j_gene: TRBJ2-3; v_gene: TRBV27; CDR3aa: CASYSLRDRGSDTQYF
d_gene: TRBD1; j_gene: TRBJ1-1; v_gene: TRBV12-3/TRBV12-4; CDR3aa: CASNPGQGRPEAFF
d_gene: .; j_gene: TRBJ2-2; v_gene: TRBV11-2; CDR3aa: CASSLLPQNTGELFF
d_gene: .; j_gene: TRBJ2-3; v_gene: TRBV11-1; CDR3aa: CASSRMYGTHTDTQYF
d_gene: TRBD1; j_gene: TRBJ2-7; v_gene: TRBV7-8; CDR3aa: CASSRFTLWGDRYLEQYF
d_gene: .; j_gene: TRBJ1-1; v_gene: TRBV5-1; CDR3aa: CASSLGSRDWAEAFF
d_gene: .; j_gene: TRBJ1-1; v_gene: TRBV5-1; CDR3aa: CASSSLLTGLNTEAFF
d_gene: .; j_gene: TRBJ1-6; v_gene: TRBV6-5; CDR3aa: CASSYSQLNSPLHF
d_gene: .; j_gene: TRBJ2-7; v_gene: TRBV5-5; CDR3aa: CASSWGGTASREQYF
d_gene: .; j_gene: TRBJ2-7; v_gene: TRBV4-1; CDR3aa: CASSQAGSYEQYF